Listed here are 21 T cell receptor beta chains from one sample, sequenced in a study of CD8+ T cells in alopecia areata. RNA was extracted and reverse transcribed into cDNA as the sequencing template. Clones were read by immunoSEQ multiplex PCR, and TCRdb kept only the in-frame ones, dropping some. The repertoire holds tens of thousands of clones, with roughly 45% as singletons. The sequencing sample was made of NKG2D-low CD8+ T cells sorted from blood. The receptor source for this set is a human donor with alopecia areata.

The chain uses TRBV27 and TRBJ1-5, with a possible D match to TRBD1 (5 bases). Germline V gene lookup returns CDR1 MNHEY and CDR2 SMNVEV (reference sequence). This CDR3 comprises 14 residues. The germline V and J ends were trimmed by 4 bases and 5 bases, with 12 bases remaining between them. The CDR3 loop is CASSSLTGDQPQHF. Written as DNA, the CDR3 is TGTGCCAGCAGTTCGCTGACGGGGGATCAGCCCCAGCATTTT.

This chain joins TRBV29-1 and TRBJ1-2; D is undetermined. Germline V CDR1 and CDR2: SQVTM, ANQGSEA. The CDR3 totals 12 residues. The V end lost 3 bases, the J end lost 6 bases, and 11 bases lay between the germline ends. The CDR3 sequence: CSVESPENGYTF. DNA for the CDR3: TGCAGCGTTGAGTCACCAGAGAATGGCTACACCTTC.

This clone turned up a few times. CDR3 nucleotide sequence: TGCAGCGTTGTAACTGGAGGAGGGGCCAAAGAGACCCAGTACTTC. Translating gives CSVVTGGGAKETQYF. The chain couples TRBV29-1 to TRBJ2-5, with a weak D call TRBD2 (6 bases). The V gene's germline CDR1 is SQVTM and CDR2 ANQGSEA. This CDR3 has 15 residues. Trimming took off 4 bases at V and 3 bases at J, with 18 bases between the two ends. Based on the CDR3 plus reference TRBV29-1 and TRBJ2-5, the full variable domain is SAVISQKPSRDICQRGTSLTIQCQVDSQVTMMFWYRQQPGQSLTLIATANQGSEATYESGFVIDKFPISRPNLTFSTLTVSNMSPEDSSIYLCSVVTGGGAKETQYFGPGTRLLVL.

The chain uses TRBV28 and TRBJ2-3; D is uncertain. V lost 4 bases and J lost 4, with 0 bases in between. Per the germline V gene, CDR1 is MDHEN and CDR2 is SYDVKM. The CDR3 runs to 10 residues. The CDR3 sequence: CASSSDTQYF. CDR3 coding DNA: TGTGCCAGCAGTTCAGATACGCAGTATTTT.

The V and J genes are TRBV5-1 and TRBJ2-1, with D perhaps assigned TRBD1 or TRBD2 (5 bases each). This CDR3 has 15 residues. Trimming stripped 4 bases from V and 4 bases from J, with 15 bases between. The V gene's germline CDR1 is SGHRS and CDR2 YFSETQ. In DNA form, the CDR3 reads TGCGCCAGCAGCCTGACCGGGACGGCATACAATGAGCAGTTCTTC. It specifies CASSLTGTAYNEQFF.

This chain connects TRBV29-1 to TRBJ1-2, with TRBD1 as a possible D gene (5 bases). Trimming cost V 2 bases and J 5 bases, with 15 bases left between them. The germline V gene encodes CDR1 SQVTM and CDR2 ANQGSEA. There are 14 residues in the CDR3. CDR3 loop: CSVEFGGTSYGYTF. CDR3 DNA sequence: TGCAGCGTTGAATTCGGGGGGACCTCGTATGGCTACACCTTC.

The gene calls are TRBV7-2 and TRBJ2-7, with a tentative D call TRBD2 (5 bases). This CDR3 has 14 residues. V shed 3 bases and J shed 5 bases, with 14 bases lying between them. The germline CDR1 and CDR2 sequences are SGHTA and FQGNSA. The CDR3 loop reads CASSLVGVAHEQYF. CDR3 sequence (DNA): TGTGCCAGCAGCTTGGTGGGAGTTGCCCACGAGCAGTACTTC.

The V call is TRBV28, the J call TRBJ1-5; a possible D gene is TRBD1 (6 bases). From germline, CDR1 is MDHEN and CDR2 SYDVKM. This CDR3 contains 15 residues. V shed 5 bases and J shed 6 bases, with 17 bases lying between them. This CDR3 reads CASSLLSTGFQPQHF. The CDR3, as DNA: TGTGCCAGCAGTCTGCTATCGACAGGCTTTCAGCCCCAGCATTTT.

The rearrangement uses TRBV5-6 and TRBJ2-5; perhaps TRBD1 as D (5 bases). This CDR3 is built from 15 residues. Germline CDR1 SGHDT, CDR2 YYEEEE. Trimming removed 2 bases at V and 4 bases at J, with 15 bases between. DNA for the CDR3: TGTGCCAGCAGCTTAGCCGGCAGGGTTCGAGAGACCCAGTACTTC. Amino acids: CASSLAGRVRETQYF.

The CDR3 bases are TGTGCCAGCAGCCCAGACAGGCCAAGCTCCTACGAGCAGTACTTC. Amino acids: CASSPDRPSSYEQYF. J is TRBJ2-7 and V is TRBV13, with D possibly TRBD1 on 6 matching bases. Trimming left V 5 bases short and J 0 bases short, with 14 bases between. CDR1 and CDR2 from the germline V gene are PRHDT and FYEKMQ (reference sequence). The CDR3 length is 15 residues.

V usage is TRBV11-2 and J usage is TRBJ2-2; D remains ambiguous. CDR3 length: 13 residues. Germline V CDR1 and CDR2: SGHAT, FQNNGV. V gave up 0 bases and J gave up 9 bases, with 8 bases separating them. In DNA, the CDR3 is TGTGCCAGCAGCTTAGAGTTGGGCCGGGAGCTGTTTTTT. This sequence encodes CASSLELGRELFF. Filled out from reference TRBV11-2 and TRBJ2-2, the complete variable domain reads EAGVAQSPRYKIIEKRQSVAFWCNPISGHATLYWYQQILGQGPKLLIQFQNNGVVDDSQLPKDRFSAERLKGVDSTLKIQPAKLEDSAVYLCASSLELGRELFFGEGSRLTVL.

The chain uses TRBV4-1 and TRBJ2-7; no definite D call. Trimming cost V 1 base and J 5 bases, with 15 bases left between them. The CDR3 contains 15 residues. Germline V gives CDR1 MGHRA, CDR2 YSYEKL. The CDR3 nucleotides read TGCGCCAGCAGCCAAGGATATGTGTCCCTGGACGAGCAGTACTTC. Translating it yields CASSQGYVSLDEQYF.

The chain uses TRBV20-1 and TRBJ2-2, with D possibly being TRBD2 (6 bases). Germline V gene data show CDR1 as DFQATT and CDR2 as SNEGSKA (reference sequence). The germline V and J ends were trimmed by 3 bases and 7 bases, with 6 bases remaining between them. This CDR3 is 11 amino acids long. Here the CDR3 reads CSARGGGELFF. DNA of the CDR3: TGCAGTGCTAGGGGAGGCGGGGAGCTGTTTTTT.

This clone was counted only a few times. J is TRBJ1-2 and V is TRBV29-1, with no clear D. From germline, CDR1 is SQVTM and CDR2 ANQGSEA. Trimming took off 3 bases at V and 3 bases at J, with 11 bases between the two ends. The CDR3 loop spans 13 amino acids. This CDR3 reads CSVEAREDYGYTF. The CDR3 DNA is TGCAGCGTTGAGGCCCGTGAGGACTATGGCTACACCTTC.

The V call is TRBV2, the J call TRBJ2-7, with TRBD1 as a possible D gene (6 bases). Germline V gene sequence: CDR1 SNHLY, CDR2 FYNNEI. Trimming took off 6 bases at V and 6 bases at J, with 15 bases between the two ends. The CDR3 covers 13 residues. The CDR3 DNA is TGTGCCAGCAGGACAGGCTTCCCCCTCGAGCAGTACTTC. This codes for CASRTGFPLEQYF.

This clone was found a few times. V usage is TRBV7-9 and J usage is TRBJ1-1, with unresolved D. This CDR3 spans 15 amino acids. Per germline, CDR1 SEHNR and CDR2 FQNEAQ (reference sequence). Trimming removed 1 base from V and 3 bases from J, with 12 bases in between. This CDR3 reads CASSLDRSGDTEAFF. The CDR3 DNA reads as TGTGCCAGCAGCTTAGATAGGTCCGGCGACACTGAAGCTTTCTTT.

There are a few counts of this clone. This chain uses TRBV18 with TRBJ1-2; weak D call: TRBD1 (5 bases). The CDR3 totals 13 residues. Trimming removed 3 bases from V and 7 bases from J, with 12 bases in between. From germline, CDR1 is KGHSH and CDR2 LQKENI. Here the CDR3 DNA reads TGTGCCAGCTCACCCCAGGGTACGAGTGGCTACACCTTC. Encoded protein: CASSPQGTSGYTF.

The chain couples TRBV7-9 to TRBJ2-1; 7 bases align to TRBD2. Trimming took 5 bases from V and 5 from J; bases not matched to a gene: 12. This CDR3 region has 16 residues. The germline gives CDR1 SEHNR, CDR2 FQNEAQ (reference sequence). In nucleotides, the CDR3 is TGTGCCAGCAGCCCCGGCCCTATGAGCGGGGACAATGAGCAGTTCTTC. This codes for CASSPGPMSGDNEQFF. The variable domain in full, completed from reference TRBV7-9 and TRBJ2-1, reads DTGVSQNPRHKITKRGQNVTFRCDPISEHNRLYWYRQTLGQGPEFLTYFQNEAQLEKSRLLSDRFSAERPKGSFSTLEIQRTEQGDSAMYLCASSPGPMSGDNEQFFGPGTRLTVL.

This sequence joins TRBV6-5 and TRBJ2-1, with 13 bases matching TRBD2. The CDR3 runs 15 residues. V dropped 2 bases and J dropped 7; count of bases not matched to a gene: 2. Germline loops: CDR1 MNHEY, CDR2 SVGAGI. This CDR3 reads CASSYGLAGVNEQFF. The CDR3 nucleotides read TGTGCCAGCAGTTACGGACTAGCGGGAGTTAATGAGCAGTTCTTC.

This clone has a handful of counts. This sequence joins TRBV15 and TRBJ1-2, with TRBD1 matching 9 bases. V shed 5 bases and J 7 bases; nucleotides not matched to a gene: 5. The CDR3 runs to 13 residues. Germline V lookup: CDR1 LNHNV, CDR2 YYDKDF (reference sequence). In nucleotides, the CDR3 is TGTGCCACCAGCGTAACAGGGGGCCCTGGCTACACCTTC. This encodes CATSVTGGPGYTF.

The J gene is TRBJ2-7, the V gene TRBV27; weak D call: TRBD1 (6 bases). V lost 5 bases and J lost 7, with 12 bases in between. The CDR3 has 12 amino acids. Germline V CDR1 and CDR2: MNHEY, SMNVEV (reference sequence). The CDR3 DNA follows: TGTGCCAGCAGTCGGCTAGGGGGAGAGCAGTACTTC. Its translation is CASSRLGGEQYF.